The 20 T cell receptor beta chains below all came from one sample that was sequenced in a study of early T cells in non-severe SARS-CoV-2 infection. One entry per CDR3 protein results from TCRdb running MiXCR on the 5' RACE reads. The sample has roughly 100,000 distinct CDR3 sequences, around 13% seen once. The source material was whole blood. Every receptor here comes from an adult who was a healthcare worker with PCR-confirmed SARS-CoV-2 infection or an uninfected control (not recorded which).

This clonotype has a count of ten or more. V usage is TRBV7-2 and J usage is TRBJ1-4; D is ambiguous. Germline loops: CDR1 SGHTA, CDR2 FQGNSA. The V and J ends lost 4 bases and 8 bases respectively, with 11 bases between them. The CDR3 extends over 13 amino acids. CDR3 sequence: CASSWRPLEKLFF. The DNA of the CDR3 is TGTGCCAGCAGCTGGCGGCCGCTGGAAAAACTGTTTTTT.

At least ten counts were recorded for this clonotype. V usage is TRBV28 and J usage is TRBJ1-5; no clear D gene. The CDR3 extends over 10 amino acids. Trimming left V 8 bases short and J 9 bases short, with 8 bases between. Per the germline V gene, CDR1 is MDHEN and CDR2 is SYDVKM. The CDR3 nucleotides read TGTGCCAGCGGATTTCGGCCCCAGCATTTT. This gives the protein CASGFRPQHF.

A few counts support this clonotype. The chain couples TRBV20-1 to TRBJ1-3; D not resolved. Germline CDR1 reads DFQATT; CDR2 reads SNEGSKA (reference sequence). V was pared by 6 bases and J by 0 bases, with 6 bases between. The CDR3 is 12 amino acids. CDR3 loop: CSAFNSGNTIYF. In nucleotides, the CDR3 is TGCAGTGCCTTTAACTCTGGAAACACCATATATTTT.

This clonotype was seen many times. The V call is TRBV29-1, the J call TRBJ1-2; D ambiguous. Germline values: CDR1 SQVTM, CDR2 ANQGSEA. The CDR3 is 8 amino acids. V shed 4 bases and J shed 8 bases, with 2 bases lying between them. The chain's CDR3 is CSVGGYTF. The CDR3 bases are TGCAGCGTTGGCGGCTACACCTTC.

The chain couples TRBV9 to TRBJ2-7; 9 bases line up with TRBD1. The length of the CDR3 is 16 residues. From germline, CDR1 is SGDLS and CDR2 YYNGEE. V gave up 3 bases and J gave up 6 bases; unmatched junction bases: 13. As DNA, the CDR3 is TGTGCCAGCAGCGAGCCCCCCGGGACAGGGACCCCCGAGCAGTACTTC. This gives the protein CASSEPPGTGTPEQYF.

This clonotype was seen a few times. V usage is TRBV27 and J usage is TRBJ2-1; 11 nucleotides line up with TRBD2. CDR3 length: 13 residues. The trim removed 2 bases at V and 13 bases at J, leaving 4 bases unmatched. CDR1 and CDR2 (germline): MNHEY, SMNVEV (reference sequence). The CDR3 nucleotides are TGTGCCAGCAGTTTAACTAGCGGGAGACCCCAGTTCTTC. This translates into CASSLTSGRPQFF.

This clonotype has a count of ten or more. The chain employs TRBV9 and TRBJ2-5; a possible D gene is TRBD2 (5 bases). The V and J ends lost 0 bases and 5 bases respectively, with 14 bases between them. CDR3 length: 15 amino acids. CDR1 is SGDLS, CDR2 YYNGEE, per germline. CDR3 residues: CASSVGSPRTETQYF. DNA of the CDR3: TGTGCCAGCAGCGTAGGGTCCCCTAGGACTGAGACCCAGTACTTC.

This clonotype appeared many times. V and J are TRBV28 and TRBJ1-5; 8 bases agree with TRBD1. J lost 5 bases, V lost 6 bases, and 12 bases had no gene match. CDR1 and CDR2 (germline): MDHEN, SYDVKM. CDR3 length equals 16 residues. In DNA form, the CDR3 reads TGTGCCAGCAGCCGAAGACCGGACAGGGTCTATCAGCCCCAGCATTTT. This codes for CASSRRPDRVYQPQHF. The full variable domain, rest sourced from reference TRBV28 and TRBJ1-5, is DVKVTQSSRYLVKRTGEKVFLECVQDMDHENMFWYRQDPGLGLRLIYFSYDVKMKEKGDIPEGYSVSREKKERFSLILESASTNQTSMYLCASSRRPDRVYQPQHFGDGTRLSIL.

This clonotype was detected only a few times. The gene calls are TRBV9 and TRBJ2-1, with D unclear. Germline V gene lookup returns CDR1 SGDLS and CDR2 YYNGEE. The V end lost 0 bases, the J end lost 4 bases, and 14 bases lay between the germline ends. CDR3 length: 16 amino acids. The CDR3 loop is CASSVGSLSLYNEQFF. The CDR3 DNA reads as TGTGCCAGCAGCGTAGGCAGTCTCTCATTATACAATGAGCAGTTCTTC.

The chain is built from TRBV11-2 and TRBJ2-1, with D possibly matching TRBD2 (5 bases). The germline V gene has CDR1 SGHAT and CDR2 FQNNGV. CDR3 length equals 16 residues. V lost 3 bases, J lost 8 bases, and 20 bases lay in between. This CDR3 reads CASSFGERVGKHEQFF. The CDR3 nucleotides read TGTGCCAGCAGCTTCGGGGAGAGGGTTGGGAAGCATGAGCAGTTCTTC.

The CDR3 region has the DNA TGTGCCAGCAATGGACAGGGACCCTCAGATACGCAGTATTTT. Protein: CASNGQGPSDTQYF. The chain combines TRBV2 with TRBJ2-3; 8 bases match TRBD1. CDR1 is SNHLY, CDR2 FYNNEI, per germline. V dropped 7 bases and J dropped 4; count of bases not matched to a gene: 7. CDR3 length: 14 residues.

This chain's CDR3 is CASSSYRVVGNSPLHF. The CDR3, as DNA: TGTGCCAGCAGTTCCTACAGGGTTGTGGGGAATTCACCCCTCCACTTT. The V gene is TRBV27, the J gene TRBJ1-6; D may be TRBD1 (6 bases). V was clipped by 4 bases and J by 7 bases, with 17 bases between them. CDR1 and CDR2 (germline): MNHEY, SMNVEV (reference sequence). The CDR3 is 16 residues long.

The V and J genes are TRBV9 and TRBJ2-2, with D unclear. V was clipped by 4 bases and J by 6 bases, with 10 bases between them. The CDR3 has 13 amino acids. CDR1 and CDR2 from the germline V gene are SGDLS and YYNGEE. The CDR3: CASSSTTSGELFF. The CDR3 bases are TGTGCCAGCAGCTCTACGACCTCCGGGGAGCTGTTTTTT. The full variable domain, with the rest looked up from reference TRBV9 and TRBJ2-2, is DSGVTQTPKHLITATGQRVTLRCSPRSGDLSVYWYQQSLDQGLQFLIQYYNGEERAKGNILERFSAQQFPDLHSELNLSSLELGDSALYFCASSSTTSGELFFGEGSRLTVL.

Details on this clonotype: A single base separates this from a much larger clone, so it may be a read error. The V call is TRBV20-1, the J call TRBJ2-1; TRBD2 might be the D (6 bases). The CDR3 runs 15 residues. CDR1 and CDR2 (germline): DFQATT, SNEGSKA (reference sequence). CDR3 in DNA: TGCAGTGCCCCGGGACTCTCTTACTCCTTCAATGAGCAGTTCTTC. Amino acid sequence: CSAPGLSYSFNEQFF.

The rearrangement joins TRBV12-3 or TRBV12-4 to TRBJ2-1; D not resolved. This CDR3 contains 12 residues. V dropped 7 bases and J dropped 6 bases, with 10 bases sitting between them. The CDR3 DNA is TGTGCCAGCACTCGGAGTTTCAATGAGCAGTTCTTC. This translates into CASTRSFNEQFF.

This chain uses TRBV14 with TRBJ1-6; TRBD1 might be the D (6 bases). V lost 5 bases and J 8 bases, leaving 10 bases between the germline ends. This CDR3 spans 13 amino acids. Germline CDR1 and CDR2: SGHDN and FVKESK. CDR3 region: CASSGDIDSPLHF. The CDR3 nucleotides are TGTGCCAGCAGCGGGGACATTGATTCACCCCTCCACTTT.

Many counts were recorded for this clonotype. The J gene is TRBJ2-1, the V gene TRBV14; D is possibly TRBD2 (5 bases). V dropped 0 bases and J dropped 6 bases, with 9 bases sitting between them. The CDR3 runs 14 residues. Germline assignment: CDR1 SGHDN and CDR2 FVKESK. The CDR3, as DNA: TGTGCCAGCAGCCAAGAGTGGACTCGCAATGAGCAGTTCTTC. Translation gives CASSQEWTRNEQFF.

The chain couples TRBV25-1 to TRBJ2-5; no reliable D call. Germline V gene lookup returns CDR1 MGHDK and CDR2 SYGVNS. The CDR3 runs 15 residues. V shed 4 bases and J shed 5 bases, with 17 bases lying between them. The CDR3 is CASSGPQWLGETQYF. As DNA, the CDR3 is TGTGCCAGCAGTGGGCCGCAGTGGCTAGGGGAGACCCAGTACTTC.

Ten or more counts support this clonotype. The chain employs TRBV6-6 and TRBJ1-2; D is unresolved. The V gene lost 6 bases and the J gene lost 7 bases, with 6 bases spanning the gap. Germline CDR1 and CDR2: MNHNY and SVGAGI (reference sequence). This CDR3 has 10 amino acids. CDR3 residues: CASRTVGYTF. CDR3 DNA: TGTGCCAGCAGGACCGTTGGCTACACCTTC.

This clonotype was picked up a small number of times. The rearrangement links TRBV5-8 to TRBJ2-1; the match to TRBD2 covers 13 bases. With V trimmed by 5 bases and J by 5 bases, 10 bases remained unmatched. The length of the CDR3 is 17 residues. Germline V gene data show CDR1 as SGHTS and CDR2 as YDEGEE. The CDR3 coding sequence is TGTGCCAGCAGAAACCCGGGACTAGCGGGACTCAACAATGAGCAGTTCTTC. It encodes CASRNPGLAGLNNEQFF.